These T cell receptor beta chains were read from a single sample in a study of blood T cell repertoires in COVID-19. Profiling relied on immunoSEQ multiplex PCR, and the TCRdb table lists in-frame clones only, not all of them. The profile shows under 200,000 clones, approximately 90% of them singletons. The sequenced material came from peripheral blood. The receptors stem from a man between 18 and 35 years old with acute or convalescent COVID-19. Both conserved end residues are part of each CDR3. Each record gives: V gene, clone size, J gene, CDR3 protein. Some rows have no size entry. The others give once, few or many, or a class for an expanded clone.

V gene: TRBV5-8
clone size: -
J gene: TRBJ2-2
CDR3 protein: CASSPRQGASTGELFF

V gene: TRBV19
clone size: -
J gene: TRBJ2-5
CDR3 protein: CASSPGGGRETQYF

V gene: TRBV11-2
clone size: once
J gene: TRBJ1-3
CDR3 protein: CASSLNGGVTGNTIYF

V gene: TRBV6-5
clone size: -
J gene: TRBJ1-2
CDR3 protein: CASSRLLGGGYTF

V gene: TRBV5-1
clone size: -
J gene: TRBJ1-2
CDR3 protein: CASSPIREDGYTF

V gene: TRBV9
clone size: -
J gene: TRBJ1-2
CDR3 protein: CASSGTGGAIYGYTF

V gene: TRBV19
clone size: -
J gene: TRBJ1-1
CDR3 protein: CASSSPRAPTGGTGTEAFF

V gene: TRBV5-1
clone size: once
J gene: TRBJ1-1
CDR3 protein: CASSFMILGTGTMNTEAFF

V gene: TRBV6-6
clone size: -
J gene: TRBJ2-1
CDR3 protein: CASRLGAGATYNEQFF

V gene: TRBV11-3
clone size: -
J gene: TRBJ2-5
CDR3 protein: CASSLALGQEETQYF

V gene: TRBV2
clone size: -
J gene: TRBJ2-3
CDR3 protein: CASSERAGRGTDTQYF

V gene: TRBV5-1
clone size: -
J gene: TRBJ1-2
CDR3 protein: CASSPLGQPNNYGYTF

V gene: TRBV5-4
clone size: once
J gene: TRBJ2-5
CDR3 protein: CASSFSSGGGETQYF

V gene: TRBV4-1
clone size: -
J gene: TRBJ2-7
CDR3 protein: CASSQVEGQPYEQYF

V gene: TRBV30
clone size: -
J gene: TRBJ1-6
CDR3 protein: CAWSRSQGHGSPLHF

V gene: TRBV4-1
clone size: once
J gene: TRBJ2-1
CDR3 protein: CASSQDLPGSSYNEQFF

V gene: TRBV10-2
clone size: once
J gene: TRBJ2-3
CDR3 protein: CASSELLAGGGTQYF

V gene: TRBV12-3/TRBV12-4
clone size: once
J gene: TRBJ2-1
CDR3 protein: CASSSRGEQFF

V gene: TRBV4-1
clone size: -
J gene: TRBJ1-2
CDR3 protein: CASSQATGKKVYGYTF

V gene: TRBV18
clone size: -
J gene: TRBJ1-1
CDR3 protein: CASSEVPTEAFF

V gene: TRBV3-1/TRBV3-2
clone size: -
J gene: TRBJ1-2
CDR3 protein: CASSQGTGFSRGYGYTF

V gene: TRBV4-1
clone size: -
J gene: TRBJ2-1
CDR3 protein: CASSQQLAGGYEQFF

V gene: TRBV10-2
clone size: -
J gene: TRBJ2-2
CDR3 protein: CASRGGGRGAGELFF

V gene: TRBV7-6
clone size: -
J gene: TRBJ1-1
CDR3 protein: CASSSGRNTEAFF

V gene: TRBV18
clone size: -
J gene: TRBJ2-5
CDR3 protein: CASSLEETQYF

V gene: TRBV10-1
clone size: -
J gene: TRBJ1-2
CDR3 protein: CASSESGTGGLYGYTF

V gene: TRBV29-1
clone size: -
J gene: TRBJ1-2
CDR3 protein: CSTLQGMGGYTF

V gene: TRBV6-4
clone size: -
J gene: TRBJ1-1
CDR3 protein: CASRNTGNTEAFF

V gene: TRBV19
clone size: once
J gene: TRBJ1-1
CDR3 protein: CASRPPRMNTEAFF

V gene: TRBV19
clone size: few
J gene: TRBJ1-1
CDR3 protein: CASKRPRGRDTEAFF

V gene: TRBV4-1
clone size: -
J gene: TRBJ1-1
CDR3 protein: CASSQDATWGDGAFF

V gene: TRBV11-3
clone size: once
J gene: TRBJ1-3
CDR3 protein: CASSLDSRSSGNTIYF

V gene: TRBV4-2
clone size: -
J gene: TRBJ1-2
CDR3 protein: CASSQDGDSNYGYTF

V gene: TRBV27
clone size: -
J gene: TRBJ1-2
CDR3 protein: CASRRQGVGYGYTF

V gene: TRBV2
clone size: -
J gene: TRBJ1-2
CDR3 protein: CASSEAGGQGLYGYTF

V gene: TRBV7-8
clone size: -
J gene: TRBJ1-1
CDR3 protein: CASSPGTGDQRTEAFF

V gene: TRBV3-1/TRBV3-2
clone size: few
J gene: TRBJ1-2
CDR3 protein: CASSQARQYYGYTF

V gene: TRBV5-6
clone size: -
J gene: TRBJ2-1
CDR3 protein: CASSLTGEQFF

V gene: TRBV18
clone size: once
J gene: TRBJ1-6
CDR3 protein: CASSPLSGNMISYNSPLHF

V gene: TRBV11-3
clone size: -
J gene: TRBJ2-1
CDR3 protein: CASSHRDSGNEQFF

V gene: TRBV29-1
clone size: -
J gene: TRBJ2-3
CDR3 protein: CSERGDSTDTQYF

V gene: TRBV2
clone size: -
J gene: TRBJ2-4
CDR3 protein: CASSEAVDGVLAKNIQYF

V gene: TRBV19
clone size: -
J gene: TRBJ1-2
CDR3 protein: CASRTPGDYGYTF

V gene: TRBV2
clone size: -
J gene: TRBJ1-1
CDR3 protein: CASREAGNTEAFF

V gene: TRBV18
clone size: -
J gene: TRBJ1-1
CDR3 protein: CASSPGRGNTEAFF

V gene: TRBV10-3
clone size: -
J gene: TRBJ2-2
CDR3 protein: CAIRSDSRAGELFF

V gene: TRBV9
clone size: once
J gene: TRBJ2-2
CDR3 protein: CASSVSVGELFF

V gene: TRBV5-1
clone size: -
J gene: TRBJ1-1
CDR3 protein: CASSYLPGQMNTEAFF

V gene: TRBV9
clone size: -
J gene: TRBJ2-1
CDR3 protein: CASSKWRQGINNEQFF

V gene: TRBV3-1/TRBV3-2
clone size: once
J gene: TRBJ1-1
CDR3 protein: CASSQGGRGSEAFF

V gene: TRBV30
clone size: -
J gene: TRBJ2-7
CDR3 protein: CAWSVNRDEQYF

V gene: TRBV18
clone size: -
J gene: TRBJ2-5
CDR3 protein: CASSVQEQETQYF